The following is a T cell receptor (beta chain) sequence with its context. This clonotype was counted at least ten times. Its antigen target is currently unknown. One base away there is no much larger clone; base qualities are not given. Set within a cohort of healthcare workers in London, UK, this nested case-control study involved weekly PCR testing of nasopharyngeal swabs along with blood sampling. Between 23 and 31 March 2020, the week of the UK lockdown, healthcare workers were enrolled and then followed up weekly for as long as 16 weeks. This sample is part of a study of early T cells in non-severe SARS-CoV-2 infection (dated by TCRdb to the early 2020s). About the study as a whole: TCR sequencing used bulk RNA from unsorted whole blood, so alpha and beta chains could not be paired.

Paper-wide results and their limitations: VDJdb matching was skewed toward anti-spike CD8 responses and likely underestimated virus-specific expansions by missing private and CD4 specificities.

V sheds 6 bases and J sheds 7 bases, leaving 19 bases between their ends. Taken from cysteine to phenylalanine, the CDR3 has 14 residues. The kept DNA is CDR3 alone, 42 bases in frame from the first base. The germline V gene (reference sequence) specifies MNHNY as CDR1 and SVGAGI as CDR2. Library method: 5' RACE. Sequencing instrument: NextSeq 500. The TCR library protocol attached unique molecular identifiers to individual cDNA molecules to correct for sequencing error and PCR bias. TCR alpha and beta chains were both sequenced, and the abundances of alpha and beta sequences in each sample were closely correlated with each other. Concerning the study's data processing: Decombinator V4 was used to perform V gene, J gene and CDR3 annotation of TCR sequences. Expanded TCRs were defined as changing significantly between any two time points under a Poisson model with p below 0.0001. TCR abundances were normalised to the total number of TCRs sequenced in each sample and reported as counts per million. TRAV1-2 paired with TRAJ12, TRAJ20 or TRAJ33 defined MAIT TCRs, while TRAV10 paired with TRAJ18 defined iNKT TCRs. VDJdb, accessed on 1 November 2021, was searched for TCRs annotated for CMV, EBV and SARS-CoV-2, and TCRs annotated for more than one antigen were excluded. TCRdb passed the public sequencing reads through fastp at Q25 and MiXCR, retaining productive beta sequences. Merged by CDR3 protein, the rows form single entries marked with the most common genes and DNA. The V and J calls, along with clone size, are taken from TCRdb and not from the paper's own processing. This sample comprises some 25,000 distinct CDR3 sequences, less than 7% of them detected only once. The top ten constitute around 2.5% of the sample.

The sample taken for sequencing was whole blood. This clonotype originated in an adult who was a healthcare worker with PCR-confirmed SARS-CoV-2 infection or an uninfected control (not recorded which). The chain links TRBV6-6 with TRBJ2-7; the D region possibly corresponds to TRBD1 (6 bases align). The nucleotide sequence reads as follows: TGTGCCAGCAGGGGCCGGGACATGACGGGGGAGCAGTACTTC. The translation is CASRGRDMTGEQYF.